The 20 T cell receptor beta chains presented below share a single source sample, sequenced in a study of blood T cell repertoires in COVID-19 (dated by TCRdb to about 2020). Libraries were constructed by the immunoSEQ multiplex PCR assay. Held by TCRdb, this immuneACCESS table contains in-frame sequences only and omits some clones. Under half of the omission traces to an unresolved V gene where checked; the cause of the rest is unknown. The sample contains about 74,000 clones, about nine tenths of them found a single time. Roughly 10% of the sample is taken by the ten largest. The source material was peripheral blood. These receptors came from a human donor in a cohort sampled during active COVID-19.

The gene calls are TRBV5-4 and TRBJ2-7, with a possible D match to TRBD1 (5 bases). Germline assignment: CDR1 SGHNT and CDR2 YYREEE (reference sequence). Deletions cut 4 bases from V and 1 base from J, with 9 bases between. The CDR3 covers 13 residues. The CDR3 spells CASSTRESYEQYF. The CDR3 DNA sequence: TGTGCCAGCAGCACCAGGGAATCCTACGAGCAGTACTTC.

The gene calls are TRBV4-3 and TRBJ2-1; D may be TRBD1 (6 bases). The germline V gene encodes CDR1 LGHNA and CDR2 YSLEER. The CDR3 extends over 15 amino acids. Trimming shortened V by 0 bases and J by 4 bases, and 10 bases separated the two germline ends. Here the CDR3 DNA reads TGCGCCAGCAGCCAAGAGTCAGGGGCTTACAATGAGCAGTTCTTC. As protein: CASSQESGAYNEQFF.

The chain joins TRBV19 to TRBJ2-2; TRBD1 agrees at 7 bases. Germline values: CDR1 LNHDA, CDR2 SQIVND (reference sequence). The V segment lost 5 bases and the J segment 5 bases; nucleotides outside the gene matches: 5. The CDR3 totals 14 residues. The CDR3 sequence is CASSGSGGTGELFF. The CDR3 DNA reads TGTGCCAGTAGTGGGTCAGGGGGTACCGGGGAGCTGTTTTTT.

The chain combines TRBV5-1 with TRBJ1-1; D gene ambiguous. Trimming stripped 4 bases from V and 0 bases from J, with 13 bases between. This CDR3 is built from 15 residues. CDR1 SGHRS and CDR2 YFSETQ come from the germline V gene. The CDR3 DNA is TGCGCCAGCAGCGTTACCACAATGATGAACACTGAAGCTTTCTTT. Amino acid sequence: CASSVTTMMNTEAFF.

V and J are TRBV5-4 and TRBJ2-3; D is undetermined. Germline loops: CDR1 SGHNT, CDR2 YYREEE (reference sequence). CDR3 length: 15 amino acids. Trimming cost V 1 base and J 1 base, with 10 bases left between them. Here the CDR3 DNA reads TGTGCCAGCAGCTTGCGCGGCCCCGGCACAGATACGCAGTATTTT. Its protein is CASSLRGPGTDTQYF.

The V and J genes are TRBV3-1 (or the pseudogene TRBV3-2) and TRBJ1-1; no clear D. V dropped 4 bases and J dropped 7 bases, with 16 bases sitting between them. Germline CDR1 reads LGHDT; CDR2 reads YNNKEL (reference sequence). The CDR3 is 14 residues long. The DNA of the CDR3 is TGTGCCAGCAGCCCGGGGATTTCGGGCGGTGAAGCTTTCTTT. As protein: CASSPGISGGEAFF.

V and J are TRBV10-3 and TRBJ1-2, with 10 positions matching TRBD1. V gave up 6 bases and J gave up 6 bases; unmatched junction bases: 4. The CDR3 extends over 13 amino acids. CDR1 is ENHRY and CDR2 is SYGVKD in the germline V gene. CDR3 nucleotides: TGTGCCATCAGCCGGACAGGGGGGGATGGCTACACCTTC. Encoded protein: CAISRTGGDGYTF.

The CDR3 nucleotides are TGTGCCAGCTCACGGGCCTTACTAGCGGGAGCCGTAGAGACCCAGTACTTC. This encodes CASSRALLAGAVETQYF. The V gene is TRBV18, the J gene TRBJ2-5; 11 bases are a match to TRBD2. Germline loops: CDR1 KGHSH, CDR2 LQKENI. V gave up 4 bases and J gave up 4 bases; unmatched junction bases: 11. The length of the CDR3 is 17 residues.

The CDR3 is CASTVGSWDYNEQFF. CDR3 nucleotides: TGCGCCAGCACGGTGGGGAGTTGGGACTACAATGAGCAGTTCTTC. The chain recombines TRBV5-1 with TRBJ2-1, with a weak D call TRBD2 (5 bases). The germline V gene encodes CDR1 SGHRS and CDR2 YFSETQ. CDR3 length: 15 residues. V lost 6 bases to trimming and J lost 3 bases, with 16 bases between them.

The chain has TRBV18 and TRBJ1-6, with D maybe TRBD1 (6 bases). This CDR3 has 14 residues. Between the trimmed V and J ends, which lost 2 bases and 7 bases, there was a span of 9 bases. From germline, CDR1 is KGHSH and CDR2 LQKENI. As DNA, the CDR3 is TGTGCCAGCTCACCATCGGACAGCAATTCACCCCTCCACTTT. The encoded protein is CASSPSDSNSPLHF.

V is TRBV9 and J is TRBJ1-1; D is undetermined. The CDR3 runs 14 residues. The V end lost 0 bases, the J end lost 1 base, and 7 bases lay between the germline ends. Germline CDR1 reads SGDLS; CDR2 reads YYNGEE. CDR3 DNA sequence: TGTGCCAGCAGCGTAGGGGCAGGGAACACTGAAGCTTTCTTT. It yields the protein CASSVGAGNTEAFF. Supplemented by reference TRBV9 and TRBJ1-1, the full variable domain reads DSGVTQTPKHLITATGQRVTLRCSPRSGDLSVYWYQQSLDQGLQFLIQYYNGEERAKGNILERFSAQQFPDLHSELNLSSLELGDSALYFCASSVGAGNTEAFFGQGTRLTVV.

This clone was seen just once. The chain combines TRBV19 with TRBJ2-3, with TRBD1 matching 9 bases. V trimming: 5 bases; J trimming: 3 bases; junction bases outside the gene matches: 3. Germline V CDR1 and CDR2: LNHDA, SQIVND (reference sequence). The CDR3 has 14 residues. CDR3 protein: CASSRTGVTDTQYF. In DNA form, the CDR3 reads TGTGCCAGTAGTCGGACAGGGGTGACAGATACGCAGTATTTT.

The rearrangement links TRBV11-2 to TRBJ2-7, with 7 nucleotides matching TRBD2. The germline V gene encodes CDR1 SGHAT and CDR2 FQNNGV. Losses at the gene ends were 1 base for V and 2 bases for J; bases not matched to a gene: 2. The CDR3 totals 14 residues. The CDR3 is CASSLGGGTYEQYF. CDR3 coding DNA: TGTGCCAGCAGCTTAGGGGGGGGTACCTACGAGCAGTACTTC.

The gene calls are TRBV18 and TRBJ2-5, with a possible D match to TRBD2 (5 bases). CDR1 is KGHSH, CDR2 LQKENI, per germline. V lost 0 bases and J lost 9, with 8 bases in between. The CDR3 has 12 residues. The CDR3 spells CASSPPGESQYF. DNA of the CDR3: TGTGCCAGCTCACCACCCGGGGAGTCCCAGTACTTC.

J is TRBJ1-5 and V is TRBV5-3; 7 bases are shared with TRBD1. TRBV5-3 is sorted into the ORF group, with uncertain function. The V segment lost 1 base and the J segment 0 bases; nucleotides outside the gene matches: 13. The CDR3 is 19 residues long. The CDR3 coding sequence is TGTGCCAGAAGCTTGAGTTCGAGACTCGGACAGGATAGCAATCAGCCCCAGCATTTT. Its translation is CARSLSSRLGQDSNQPQHF.

This rearrangement joins TRBV5-4 to TRBJ1-4; weak D call: TRBD1 (6 bases). Looked up from germline, CDR1 is SGHNT and CDR2 is YYREEE (reference sequence). This CDR3 spans 15 amino acids. The V end lost 4 bases, the J end lost 4 bases, and 14 bases lay between the germline ends. The CDR3 coding sequence is TGTGCCAGCAGCCTGAGGGGGGGGATTAATGAAAAACTGTTTTTT. This sequence encodes CASSLRGGINEKLFF.

The genes are TRBV29-1 and TRBJ2-6; D remains unclear. Germline V gene lookup returns CDR1 SQVTM and CDR2 ANQGSEA. The germline V and J ends were trimmed by 7 bases and 3 bases, with 7 bases remaining between them. CDR3 length equals 12 residues. The CDR3, as DNA: TGCAGCGCTCAGGTTGGGGCCAACGTCCTGACTTTC. It yields the protein CSAQVGANVLTF.

The rearrangement links TRBV6-6 to TRBJ1-1, with 10 bases matching TRBD1. V dropped 6 bases and J dropped 3; count of bases not matched to a gene: 4. Germline assignment: CDR1 MNHNY and CDR2 SVGAGI (reference sequence). The CDR3 loop spans 14 amino acids. CDR3 residues: CASSRQGADTEAFF. The DNA for the CDR3 is TGTGCCAGCAGCAGACAGGGGGCTGACACTGAAGCTTTCTTT.

The genes are TRBV29-1 and TRBJ2-3; 8 nucleotides line up with TRBD2. V trimming: 4 bases; J trimming: 1 base; junction bases outside the gene matches: 4. The CDR3 totals 14 residues. Germline loops: CDR1 SQVTM, CDR2 ANQGSEA. CDR3 loop: CSVVGRGGTDTQYF. In nucleotides, the CDR3 is TGCAGCGTTGTCGGGAGGGGGGGCACAGATACGCAGTATTTT.

The genes are TRBV10-3 and TRBJ2-1; 8 positions match TRBD1. The V gene's germline CDR1 is ENHRY and CDR2 SYGVKD. The CDR3 sequence is 20 residues long. V lost 0 bases, J lost 3 bases, and 16 bases stayed unmatched. The CDR3 spells CAISESFTGGVGRLYNEQFF. The CDR3 coding sequence is TGTGCCATCAGTGAGTCTTTTACAGGGGGTGTAGGGCGCCTCTACAATGAGCAGTTCTTC.